The 25 T cell receptor beta chains below come from one sample, sequenced in a study of tumor-infiltrating lymphocytes in primary liver carcinoma (TCRdb year 2017). TRIzol reagent was used to extract blood RNA from unsorted whole blood, while the DNeasy Blood & Tissue kit provided the germline DNA. Sequencer: Illumina HiSeq 2500. Using a constant-region primer and ProtoScript II reverse transcriptase, TCRbeta-specific cDNA was reverse-transcribed from roughly 460 ng total RNA. Three nested multiplex PCR rounds, following a slightly modified ARM-PCR procedure, were used to build the TCRbeta libraries. Each of the first two PCR rounds ran for approximately 10 cycles using multiplex TRBV1-TRBV30 forward primers together with a Cbeta reverse primer. Clones were called with MiXCR by TCRdb after fastp trimmed the public reads at Q25, and only in-frame beta chains were retained. Identical CDR3 proteins give one entry, which carries the most common genes and DNA. Recorded for this sample are 330,000 or so distinct CDR3 sequences; less than 75% of them occurred a single time. In total, the top ten clones hold about 6% of the sample.

The source material was peripheral blood. The receptors derive from a man aged 40-49 years with primary liver carcinoma and hepatitis B virus infection.

This clonotype was seen a handful of times. V usage is TRBV5-1 and J usage is TRBJ2-7; TRBD1 matches at 10 bases. V dropped 0 bases and J dropped 3; count of bases not matched to a gene: 6. Germline CDR1 and CDR2: SGHRS and YFSETQ. This CDR3 region has 16 residues. The DNA for the CDR3 is TGCGCCAGCAGCTTGGGTACCGGGACAGGGGTCTACGAGCAGTACTTC. It translates to CASSLGTGTGVYEQYF.

The chain links TRBV11-2 to TRBJ2-3, with D perhaps TRBD1 (6 bases). CDR1 is SGHAT and CDR2 is FQNNGV in the germline V gene. Between the trimmed V and J ends, which lost 0 bases and 2 bases, there was a span of 12 bases. The CDR3 runs 16 residues. Here the CDR3 DNA reads TGTGCCAGCAGCTTAGACGGACAGCTTAACACAGATACGCAGTATTTT. Protein: CASSLDGQLNTDTQYF.

For this clonotype: Being one base from a much bigger clone, this may be a read error. V gene TRBV6-2 or TRBV6-3 combines with J gene TRBJ2-7; TRBD2 is a possible D gene (6 bases). V was clipped by 8 bases and J by 2 bases, with 16 bases between them. Germline V gene sequence: CDR1 MNHEY, CDR2 SVGEGT. The CDR3 is made up of 14 amino acids. CDR3 nucleotides: TGTGCCAGCGGTCTCGGGGGACTTACCTACGAGCAGTACTTC. Translation gives CASGLGGLTYEQYF.

In DNA, the CDR3 is TGTGCCAGCAGCTTGGCGGCCTGCTCTCTGACCTACGAGCAGTACTTC. This encodes CASSLAACSLTYEQYF. The V call is TRBV5-5, the J call TRBJ2-7; no definite D call. Germline loops: CDR1 SGHKS, CDR2 YYEKEE (reference sequence). The CDR3 is 16 residues long. The V gene lost 0 bases and the J gene lost 2 bases, with 15 bases spanning the gap.

This clonotype was picked up a small number of times. The chain joins TRBV5-6 to TRBJ1-6; 9 positions agree with TRBD1. With V trimmed by 1 base and J by 7 bases, 9 bases remained unmatched. The CDR3 has 17 amino acids. Germline CDR1 and CDR2: SGHDT and YYEEEE. This CDR3 is CASSLKWTGVRNSPLHF. The CDR3 bases are TGTGCCAGCAGCTTGAAATGGACAGGGGTTCGGAATTCACCCCTCCACTTT.

The chain has TRBV5-1 and TRBJ2-1, with D maybe TRBD1 (5 bases). V was shortened by 0 bases and J by 8 bases, with 9 bases between the two germline ends. The CDR3 length is 13 residues. Germline assignment: CDR1 SGHRS and CDR2 YFSETQ. The DNA of the CDR3 is TGCGCCAGCAGCTTGGAGGGGTTGTATGAGCAGTTCTTC. Its protein product is CASSLEGLYEQFF.

Concerning this clonotype itself: Since a much larger clone is just one base distant, this may be a read error. The rearrangement joins TRBV12-3 or TRBV12-4 to TRBJ2-5; 9 nucleotides line up with TRBD2. The CDR3 spans 16 residues. The DNA of the CDR3 is TGTGCCAGCAGTTTAAGACTAGCGGACCTCCAAGGGACCCAGTACTTC. Translating it yields CASSLRLADLQGTQYF.

In its sample, this clonotype was seen once. This may be a read error: a much more frequent sequence differs by one nucleotide. The V call is TRBV5-1, the J call TRBJ2-5; 7 positions agree with TRBD2. This CDR3 has 15 residues. Germline values: CDR1 SGHRS, CDR2 YFSETQ. The CDR3 loop reads CASSYREPGRETKYF. The CDR3 bases are TGCGCCAGCAGCTACCGGGAGCCAGGGCGGGAGACCAAGTACTTC.

This clonotype has at least ten counts. V gene TRBV6-2 or TRBV6-3 combines with J gene TRBJ2-6; 7 nucleotides agree with TRBD1. With V trimmed by 2 bases and J by 2 bases, 6 bases remained unmatched. Germline values: CDR1 MNHEY, CDR2 SVGEGT. This CDR3 contains 17 residues. The CDR3: CASSYRQGVAGANVLTF. The DNA of the CDR3 is TGTGCCAGCAGTTACCGGCAGGGGGTTGCTGGGGCCAACGTCCTGACTTTC.

A word on this clonotype: An end of the junction does not agree with germline; a read error may underlie this. This rearrangement joins TRBV24-1 to TRBJ2-3; 9 bases are a match to TRBD1. The CDR3 length is 16 residues. Germline V CDR1 and CDR2: KGHDR, SFDVKD. CDR3 sequence reads: CVTSDSRDRVTDTQYF. The CDR3 nucleotides are TGTGTCACCAGTGATTCGAGGGACAGGGTAACAGATACGCAGTATTTT.

This clonotype was counted ten times or more. V is TRBV29-1 and J is TRBJ2-7; 9 bases are a match to TRBD1. With 4 bases clipped from V and 5 bases from J, the junction kept 15 bases outside the gene matches. Germline V gives CDR1 SQVTM, CDR2 ANQGSEA. The CDR3 contains 16 residues. CDR3 in amino acids: CSVGYTVDRGWNEQYF. CDR3 nucleotides: TGCAGCGTTGGATACACCGTGGACAGGGGATGGAACGAGCAGTACTTC.

On this clonotype itself: This could be a read error, since a much larger clone is one nucleotide away. CDR3 residues: CASNQGGAAFF. The DNA for the CDR3 is TGTGCCAGCAACCAGGGGGGGGCAGCTTTCTTT. J is TRBJ1-1 and V is TRBV11-2, with TRBD1 identical over 7 bases. CDR3 length: 11 residues. With 7 bases clipped from V and 10 bases from J, the junction kept 6 bases outside the gene matches. CDR1 is SGHAT and CDR2 is FQNNGV in the germline V gene.

This sequence joins TRBV4-2 and TRBJ2-1; D is undetermined. Trimming stripped 7 bases from V and 5 bases from J, with 15 bases between. This CDR3 has 14 residues. Looked up from germline, CDR1 is LGHNA and CDR2 is YNFKEQ. The CDR3 here is CASTPGNSNNEQFF. In DNA form, the CDR3 reads TGTGCCAGCACTCCTGGGAACTCGAACAATGAGCAGTTCTTC.

The sample holds one count of this clonotype. In this CDR3 the conserved last residue, phenylalanine or tryptophan, is missing, so a read error is likely. The V gene is TRBV29-1, the J gene TRBJ2-1, with a weak D call TRBD1 (8 bases). The germline CDR1 and CDR2 sequences are SQVTM and ANQGSEA. This CDR3 is built from 17 residues. CDR3 bases: TGCATCGTCGTCCCAGGACAGGGAGCGGGGCGGTACAATGAGCAGTTCCTC. Protein: CIVVPGQGAGRYNEQFL.

The CDR3 sequence: CASSLTQTQYF. The CDR3 DNA reads TGTGCCAGCAGTCTTACTCAGACCCAGTACTTC. V and J are TRBV6-6 and TRBJ2-5; no clear D gene. Germline V gives CDR1 MNHNY, CDR2 SVGAGI (reference sequence). Between the trimmed V and J ends, which lost 5 bases and 6 bases, there was a span of 7 bases. The CDR3 consists of 11 residues.

About this clonotype: A read error may explain this, as a much larger clone is one base away. The chain employs TRBV5-4 and TRBJ1-2, with D unresolved. The ends were cut back, 4 bases at V and 8 bases at J, with 18 bases in the middle. The length of the CDR3 is 14 residues. Looked up from germline, CDR1 is SGHNT and CDR2 is YYREEE (reference sequence). CDR3 amino acids: CASSHVDPSEGYTF. CDR3 sequence (DNA): TGTGCCAGCAGCCATGTAGACCCCTCAGAGGGCTACACCTTC.

About this clonotype: A much more abundant neighbour one base away suggests this may be a read error. The chain combines TRBV6-6 with TRBJ2-2, with D perhaps matching TRBD1 (6 bases). Trimming cost V 7 bases and J 7 bases, with 10 bases left between them. Looked up from germline, CDR1 is MNHNY and CDR2 is SVGAGI (reference sequence). The CDR3 extends over 12 amino acids. CDR3 bases: TGTGCCAGCAAGGGGGATGACGGGGAGCTGTTTTTT. This sequence encodes CASKGDDGELFF.

A word on this clonotype: A much bigger clone sits one base away, suggesting this may be a read error. This chain uses TRBV5-5 with TRBJ2-2; weak D call: TRBD2 (5 bases). Germline loops: CDR1 SGHKS, CDR2 YYEKEE (reference sequence). The CDR3 has 15 amino acids. The CDR3 protein is CVSSLTILNTGELFF. CDR3 sequence (DNA): TGTGTCAGCAGCTTGACTATTCTGAACACCGGGGAGCTGTTTTTT.

A note on this clonotype: An end of the junction differs from the germline gene, which may be a read error. The chain employs TRBV6-1 and TRBJ2-7; D may be TRBD1 (5 bases). There are 13 residues in the CDR3. Germline CDR1 MNHNS, CDR2 SASEGT. CDR3 sequence: CASNEGASQVEYF. The CDR3 region has the DNA TGTGCCAGCAATGAAGGGGCCAGCCAAGTTGAGTACTTC.

The chain has TRBV5-1 and TRBJ2-1; TRBD1 agrees at 7 bases. The V and J ends lost 4 bases and 6 bases, in that order; junction bases with no gene match: 10. This CDR3 has 15 amino acids. From germline, CDR1 is SGHRS and CDR2 YFSETQ. The CDR3 DNA reads TGCGCCAGCAGCCGGGGACAGCGAGATATCAATGAGCAGTTCTTC. Translating gives CASSRGQRDINEQFF.

As to this clonotype: It may be a read error: a sequence one base away is much more abundant. The chain has TRBV10-3 and TRBJ2-7, with 10 bases fitting TRBD2. Per germline, CDR1 ENHRY and CDR2 SYGVKD. Trimming at V came to 6 bases and at J to 4 bases, leaving 9 bases not matched to a gene. CDR3 length: 15 amino acids. CDR3 residues: CAIRGTSVQLYEQYF. CDR3 nucleotides: TGTGCCATCAGAGGGACTAGCGTGCAACTTTACGAGCAGTACTTC.

This sequence joins TRBV28 and TRBJ2-7; 10 nucleotides align to TRBD1. CDR1 is MDHEN and CDR2 is SYDVKM in the germline V gene. The V gene end was trimmed by 3 bases and the J gene end by 1 base; junction bases not matched to a gene: 3. The CDR3 contains 15 residues. Here the CDR3 reads CASSLWTGGSYEQYF. The CDR3 DNA sequence: TGTGCCAGCAGTTTGTGGACAGGGGGGTCCTACGAGCAGTACTTC.

The table lists this clonotype with a few counts. This sequence joins TRBV30 and TRBJ1-1, with D hard to call. CDR1 is GTSNPN, CDR2 SVGIG, per germline (reference sequence). The V end lost 2 bases, the J end lost 5 bases, and 12 bases lay between the germline ends. The CDR3 is 13 residues long. For the CDR3, the DNA is TGTGCCTGGAGTAGGGATAGTGGAACTGAAGCTTTCTTT. This codes for CAWSRDSGTEAFF.

This clonotype was recorded a few times. The chain has TRBV30 and TRBJ2-2; D is undetermined. Trimming stripped 0 bases from V and 3 bases from J, with 5 bases between. The CDR3 runs to 13 residues. The germline gives CDR1 GTSNPN, CDR2 SVGIG (reference sequence). The CDR3 spells CAWSVLDTGELFF. The CDR3 DNA follows: TGTGCCTGGAGTGTATTAGACACCGGGGAGCTGTTTTTT.

With regard to this clonotype: At one end the junction does not follow the germline gene, possibly because of a read error. The rearrangement links TRBV11-2 to TRBJ2-7, with D perhaps TRBD2 (5 bases). Germline lookup yields CDR1 SGHAT and CDR2 FQNNGV. The CDR3 covers 12 residues. The chain's CDR3 is CTRKTGIYEQYF. The CDR3 nucleotides read TGTACCAGGAAAACCGGGATCTACGAGCAGTACTTC.